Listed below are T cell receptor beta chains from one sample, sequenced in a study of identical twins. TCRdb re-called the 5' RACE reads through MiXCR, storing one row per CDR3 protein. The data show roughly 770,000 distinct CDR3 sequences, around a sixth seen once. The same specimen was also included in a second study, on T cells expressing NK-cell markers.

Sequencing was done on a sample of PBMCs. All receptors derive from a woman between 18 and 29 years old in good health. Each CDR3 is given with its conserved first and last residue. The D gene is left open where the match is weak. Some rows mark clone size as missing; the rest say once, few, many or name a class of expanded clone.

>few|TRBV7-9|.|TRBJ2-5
CASSLGLPGSLKTQYF
TGTGCCAGCAGCTTAGGACTGCCGGGATCCTTGAAGACCCAGTACTTC
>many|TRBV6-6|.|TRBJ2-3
CASSWDSTDTQYF
TGTGCCAGCAGTTGGGACAGCACAGATACGCAGTATTTT
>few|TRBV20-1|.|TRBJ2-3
CSARDRGWTSTDTQYF
TGCAGTGCTAGAGATCGGGGGTGGACTAGCACAGATACGCAGTATTTT
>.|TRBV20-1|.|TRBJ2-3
CSASRRQGGTDTQYF
TGCAGTGCTAGCCGGAGGCAGGGCGGCACAGATACGCAGTATTTT
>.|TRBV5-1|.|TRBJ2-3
CASSFVLGADTQYF
TGCGCCAGCAGCTTTGTTCTGGGCGCAGATACGCAGTATTTT
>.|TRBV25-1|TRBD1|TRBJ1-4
CASSEGTGGYEKLFF
TGTGCCAGCAGTGAAGGTACAGGGGGTTATGAAAAACTGTTTTTT
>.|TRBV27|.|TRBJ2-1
CASTWSGEQFF
TGTGCCAGCACATGGTCGGGTGAGCAGTTCTTC
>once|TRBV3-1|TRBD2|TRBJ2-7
CASSQGGGLYEQYF
TGTGCCAGCAGCCAAGGGGGAGGGCTCTACGAGCAGTACTTC
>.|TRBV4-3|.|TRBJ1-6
CASSQGRTAYSPLHF
TGCGCCAGCAGCCAGGGGAGGACAGCTTATTCACCCCTCCACTTT
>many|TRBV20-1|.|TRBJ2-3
CSARDPSNTQYF
TGCAGTGCTAGAGACCCTAGCAATACGCAGTATTTT
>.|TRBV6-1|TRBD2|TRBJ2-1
CAITLAASYNEQFF
TGTGCCATTACACTAGCGGCCTCCTACAATGAGCAGTTCTTC
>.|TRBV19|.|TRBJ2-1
CASSRGQAYNEQFF
TGTGCCAGTTCGCGGGGGCAAGCCTACAATGAGCAGTTCTTC
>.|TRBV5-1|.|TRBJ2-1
CASSFDPLTNEQFF
TGCGCCAGCAGCTTTGACCCGCTGACCAATGAGCAGTTCTTC
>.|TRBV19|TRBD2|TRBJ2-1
CASSTQTSSNEQFF
TGTGCCAGTAGTACGCAGACTAGCTCCAATGAGCAGTTCTTC
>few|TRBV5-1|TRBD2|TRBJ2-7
CASSWTSGEVYEQYF
TGCGCCAGCAGCTGGACTAGCGGGGAAGTATACGAGCAGTACTTC
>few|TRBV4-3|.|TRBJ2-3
CASSQVVTSPDTQYF
TGCGCCAGCAGCCAAGTAGTCACTAGCCCAGATACGCAGTATTTT
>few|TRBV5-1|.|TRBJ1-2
CASSLGDLGYGYTF
TGCGCCAGCAGCTTGGGAGACCTGGGCTATGGCTACACCTTC
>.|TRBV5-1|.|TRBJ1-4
CASSSDGTTNEKLFF
TGCGCCAGCAGCTCGGACGGAACAACTAATGAAAAACTGTTTTTT
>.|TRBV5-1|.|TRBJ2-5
CASSLEGGPQETQYF
TGCGCCAGCAGCTTGGAAGGGGGACCTCAAGAGACCCAGTACTTC
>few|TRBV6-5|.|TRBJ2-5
CASSYGRDRETQYF
TGTGCCAGCAGTTATGGGCGGGACCGGGAGACCCAGTACTTC
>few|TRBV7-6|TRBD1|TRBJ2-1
CASSTEPGGNEQFF
TGTGCCAGCAGCACAGAGCCAGGGGGCAATGAGCAGTTCTTC
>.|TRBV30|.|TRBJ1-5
CAWGDSANQPQHF
TGTGCCTGGGGTGACAGTGCCAATCAGCCCCAGCATTTT
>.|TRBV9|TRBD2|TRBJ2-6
CASSEALAGDTRGANVLTF
TGTGCCAGCAGCGAGGCCTTAGCGGGGGACACGAGGGGGGCCAACGTCCTGACTTTC
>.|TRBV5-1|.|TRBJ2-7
CASKLFDSYEQYF
TGCGCCAGCAAACTCTTCGATTCCTACGAGCAGTACTTC
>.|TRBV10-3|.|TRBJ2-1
CAIRLRGNEQFF
TGTGCCATCAGGTTGCGGGGAAATGAGCAGTTCTTC
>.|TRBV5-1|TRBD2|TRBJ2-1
CASSTPGLAGGAEQFF
TGCGCCAGCAGCACCCCCGGACTAGCGGGAGGGGCTGAGCAGTTCTTC
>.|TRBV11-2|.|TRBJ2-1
CASSPREGWAYNEQFF
TGTGCCAGCAGCCCCCGGGAAGGGTGGGCCTACAATGAGCAGTTCTTC
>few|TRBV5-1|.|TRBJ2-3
CASSNLIDTQYF
TGCGCCAGCAGCAACCTGATAGATACGCAGTATTTT
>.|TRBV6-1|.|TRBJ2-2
CASSRKPTGELFF
TGTGCCAGCAGTAGGAAGCCCACCGGGGAGCTGTTTTTT
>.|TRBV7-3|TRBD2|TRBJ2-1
CASSSPWVAGGREQFF
TGTGCCAGCAGCTCCCCTTGGGTAGCGGGGGGCAGAGAGCAGTTCTTC
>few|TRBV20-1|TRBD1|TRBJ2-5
CSAPSQGLRETQYF
TGCAGTGCTCCGTCACAGGGGCTGAGAGAGACCCAGTACTTC
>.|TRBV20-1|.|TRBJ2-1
CSADRSAGRDNEQFF
TGCAGTGCCGACCGAAGCGCCGGTAGGGACAATGAGCAGTTCTTC
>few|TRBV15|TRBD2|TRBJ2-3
CATSRSGAGTDTQYF
TGTGCCACCAGCCGAAGCGGGGCTGGCACAGATACGCAGTATTTT
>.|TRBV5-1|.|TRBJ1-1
CASSGVDGGNTEAFF
TGCGCCAGCAGCGGCGTGGACGGAGGAAACACTGAAGCTTTCTTT
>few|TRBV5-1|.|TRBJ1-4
CASSPTDTNEKLFF
TGCGCCAGCAGCCCAACAGACACTAATGAAAAACTGTTTTTT
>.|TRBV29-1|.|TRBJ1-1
CSVEDTSGDNTEAFF
TGCAGCGTTGAAGATACGTCCGGGGATAACACTGAAGCTTTCTTT
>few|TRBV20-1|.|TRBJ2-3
CSALTRRADTQYF
TGCAGTGCCCTTACTAGGAGGGCAGATACGCAGTATTTT
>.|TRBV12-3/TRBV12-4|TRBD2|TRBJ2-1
CASSFAGGHEQFF
TGTGCCAGCAGTTTCGCGGGAGGGCATGAGCAGTTCTTC
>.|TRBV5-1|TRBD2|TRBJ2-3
CASSLRASGVSDTQYF
TGCGCCAGCAGCTTGAGGGCTAGCGGGGTGTCAGATACGCAGTATTTT
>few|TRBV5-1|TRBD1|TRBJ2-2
CASSYTGVNTGELFF
TGCGCCAGCAGCTATACAGGGGTGAACACCGGGGAGCTGTTTTTT